This T cell receptor (beta chain) was observed in a study of blood T cell repertoires in COVID-19 (TCRdb year 2020). In terms of the full investigation: The collaborator samples originated in the United States, Italy and Spain and spanned the acute and convalescent phases of COVID-19. Where available, HLA class I and class II types were obtained from metadata supplied by the sample provider rather than from assay-based typing. Samples came from the ongoing ImmuneRACE study (first 160 participants) plus 1,254 subjects from 6 global collaborators. The prospective study material was composed of cDNA or gDNA derived from T cells, B-cell-depleted T cells, or PBMCs. The repertoires were released in a freely available public database meant as a resource for research on the immune response to SARS-CoV-2. The dataset comprised deeply sampled blood TCRbeta repertoires from subjects exposed to, actively infected with, or recovered from COVID-19. A de-identified subject ID, COVID-19 status, age in years and sex were almost always included in the sample metadata.

In regard to this clone: Its binding antigen is unknown. The input lacks base qualities; no much larger clone sits a single base away.

The immunoSEQ Assay, a bias-controlled multiplex PCR, was used to amplify TCRbeta CDR3 regions from genomic DNA. In the paper's pipeline: Within the assay, amplification of reference gene primers was used to estimate how many nucleated cells each sample contained. To quantify the absolute abundance of each unique TCRbeta CDR3 rearrangement, sequence reads were collapsed and filtered. For each sample, productive Simpson clonality was calculated as the square root of Simpson's diversity index over productive rearrangements. The immuneACCESS repertoire file appears here via TCRdb, limited to in-frame rearrangements. These files lack a portion of the clones; in checked studies, under half of the deficit traces to unresolved V genes, and the cause of the others is not known. V and J calls and clone size are as listed in that table; D and trimming were resolved from the DNA. The sample table contains about 150,000 clones; only one count was recorded for roughly 86% of them. Together, the top ten hold roughly 7% of the sample.

What the authors observed across the whole study: The quantity of clinical and demographic metadata differed by source and by participant and was supplied without curation.

V was cut back by 4 bases and J by 2 bases, leaving a gap of 11 bases between them. The CDR3 starts with the cysteine, ends with the phenylalanine, and has 14 residues. The CDR3 DNA has 42 bases and is translated from base 1. Based on the germline V gene (reference sequence), the CDR1 and CDR2 sequences are MNHNY and SVGAGI. Each collaborating institution followed its own protocols to collect whole blood in K2EDTA tubes. Collaborator samples were shipped for TCRbeta analysis as frozen whole blood, isolated PBMCs, or DNA extracted from either sample type. This receptor chain uses TRBV6-6 and TRBJ1-1; a weak D assignment points to TRBD1 (6 bases agree). The receptor was derived from a man over 45 with active or convalescent COVID-19. Source material: peripheral blood. Here the CDR3 is given as CASSLGQLNTEAFF. The DNA is TGTGCCAGCAGTTTGGGACAACTAAACACTGAAGCTTTCTTT.